These 5 T cell receptor beta chains were sequenced from one sample in a study of CD8+ T cells in alopecia areata. Documented treatment: oral pan-JAK inhibitor, 5-10 mg twice daily. Following extraction, RNA underwent reverse transcription to cDNA, which served as the sequencing template. Using immunoSEQ multiplex PCR, the repertoire was profiled, and TCRdb retains in-frame clones only, with some absent. The table shows 190,000 or so clones, with under 60% occurring only once. Source: CD8+ T cells sorted from blood, taken at week 24, from a patient treated with tofacitinib. All receptors derive from a human donor with alopecia areata.

This clone was picked up a small number of times. The chain employs TRBV4-1 and TRBJ1-2; D is unresolved. Germline V lookup: CDR1 MGHRA, CDR2 YSYEKL. The CDR3 spans 13 residues. Trimming took off 1 base at V and 1 base at J, with 4 bases between the two ends. CDR3 DNA: TGCGCCAGCAGCCAAGCCATTAACTATGGCTACACCTTC. Amino acids: CASSQAINYGYTF.

This clone was counted a few times. The chain recombines TRBV5-1 with TRBJ2-5; 9 bases map to TRBD2. Germline V lookup: CDR1 SGHRS, CDR2 YFSETQ. There are 20 residues in the CDR3. V was clipped by 4 bases and J by 5 bases; unmatched bases: 24. DNA of the CDR3: TGCGCCAGCAGCGTATCTAGCGGGGAAGTCAAGAGACCCAGTAAGGAGACCCAGTACTTC. Translated: CASSVSSGEVKRPSKETQYF.

The rearrangement uses TRBV11-2 and TRBJ2-1, with D perhaps TRBD2 (5 bases). The CDR3 consists of 12 residues. Trimming removed 5 bases at V and 6 bases at J, with 8 bases between. Germline CDR1 reads SGHAT; CDR2 reads FQNNGV. The CDR3 spells CASSEGVNEQFF. The CDR3 DNA reads as TGTGCCAGCAGCGAGGGAGTCAATGAGCAGTTCTTC.

The chain joins TRBV5-6 to TRBJ2-4; D call uncertain. With 4 bases removed from V and 1 base from J, the gap between germline ends came to 9 bases. Germline lookup yields CDR1 SGHDT and CDR2 YYEEEE. The CDR3 loop spans 14 amino acids. The CDR3 loop reads CASSPGAAKNIQYF. Written as DNA, the CDR3 is TGTGCCAGCAGCCCCGGAGCTGCCAAAAACATTCAGTACTTC.

There are a few counts of this clone. This CDR3 is also generated by other DNA sequences in the sample. The CDR3 DNA reads as TGCGCCAGCAGCTTGGCCGGGGGCCGAGAGACCCAGTACTTC. Its translation: CASSLAGGRETQYF. This sequence joins TRBV5-1 and TRBJ2-5, with D perhaps given as TRBD1 or TRBD2 (6 bases each). The ends were cut back, 0 bases at V and 4 bases at J, with 10 bases in the middle. The CDR3 totals 14 residues. Germline V gives CDR1 SGHRS, CDR2 YFSETQ.